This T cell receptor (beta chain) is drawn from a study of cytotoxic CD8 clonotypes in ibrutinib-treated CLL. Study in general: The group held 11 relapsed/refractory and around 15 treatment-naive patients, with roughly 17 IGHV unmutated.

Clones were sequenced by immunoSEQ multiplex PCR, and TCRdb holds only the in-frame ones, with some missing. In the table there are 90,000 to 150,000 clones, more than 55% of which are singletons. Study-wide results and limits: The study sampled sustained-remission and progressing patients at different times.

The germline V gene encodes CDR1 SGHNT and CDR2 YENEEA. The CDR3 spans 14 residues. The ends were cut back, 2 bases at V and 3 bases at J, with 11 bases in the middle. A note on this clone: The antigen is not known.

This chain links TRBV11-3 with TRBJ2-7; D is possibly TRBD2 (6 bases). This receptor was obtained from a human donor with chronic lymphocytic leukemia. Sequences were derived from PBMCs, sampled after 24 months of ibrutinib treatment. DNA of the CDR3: TGTGCCAGCAGCTTAATCGGGACTGACTACGAGCAGTACTTC. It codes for CASSLIGTDYEQYF. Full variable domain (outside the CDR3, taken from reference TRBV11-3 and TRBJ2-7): EAGVVQSPRYKIIEKKQPVAFWCNPISGHNTLYWYLQNLGQGPELLIRYENEEAVDDSQLPKDRFSAERLKGVDSTLKIQPAELGDSAVYLCASSLIGTDYEQYFGPGTRLTVT.